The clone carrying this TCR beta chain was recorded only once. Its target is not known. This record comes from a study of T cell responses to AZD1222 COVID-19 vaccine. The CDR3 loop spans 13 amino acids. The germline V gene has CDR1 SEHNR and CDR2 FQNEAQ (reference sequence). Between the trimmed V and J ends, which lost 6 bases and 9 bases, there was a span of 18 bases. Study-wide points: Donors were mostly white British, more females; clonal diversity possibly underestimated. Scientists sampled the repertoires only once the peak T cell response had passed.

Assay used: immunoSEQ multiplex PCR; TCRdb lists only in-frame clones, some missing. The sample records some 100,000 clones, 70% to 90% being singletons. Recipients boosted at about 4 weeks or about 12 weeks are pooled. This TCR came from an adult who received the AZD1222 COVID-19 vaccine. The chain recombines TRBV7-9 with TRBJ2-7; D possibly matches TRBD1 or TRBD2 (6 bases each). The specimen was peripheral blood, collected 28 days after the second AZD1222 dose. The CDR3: CASSWGAGEGQYF. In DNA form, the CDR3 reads TGTGCCAGCAGTTGGGGGGCCGGCGAGGGGCAGTACTTC.